The 32 T cell receptor beta chains given below trace back to one sample, sequenced in a study of T cell responses to AZD1222 COVID-19 vaccine. Libraries were prepared by immunoSEQ multiplex PCR; TCRdb keeps only in-frame clonotypes and omits some of them. The sample contains over 95,000 clones, over 75% of which appear only once. Sequenced material: peripheral blood, taken on day 0 of AZD1222 vaccination. These receptors came from an adult in good health.

The chain is built from TRBV11-3 and TRBJ2-1; D is possibly TRBD2 (6 bases). Between the trimmed V and J ends, which lost 3 bases and 10 bases, there was a span of 16 bases. From germline, CDR1 is SGHNT and CDR2 YENEEA. The CDR3 is 14 residues long. DNA for the CDR3: TGTGCCAGCAGCTTCGGGGGAGTTAGAGAAGAGCAGTTCTTC. This gives the protein CASSFGGVREEQFF.

The CDR3 is CASSLPMNTEAFF. The CDR3 region has the DNA TGTGCCAGCAGTTTACCGATGAACACTGAAGCTTTCTTT. The chain carries TRBV28 and TRBJ1-1; D gene unclear. V shed 2 bases and J shed 0 bases, with 4 bases lying between them. The CDR3 loop spans 13 amino acids. CDR1 MDHEN and CDR2 SYDVKM come from the germline V gene.

This chain uses TRBV2 with TRBJ1-1; no definite D call. CDR1 and CDR2 (germline): SNHLY, FYNNEI. The CDR3 spans 14 residues. Trimming shortened V by 5 bases and J by 10 bases, and 20 bases separated the two germline ends. The CDR3: CASSPRADLLGAFF. The CDR3 coding sequence is TGTGCCAGCAGTCCCCGGGCCGACCTTCTCGGAGCTTTCTTT.

The gene calls are TRBV11-2 and TRBJ2-7; 9 positions match TRBD1. From germline, CDR1 is SGHAT and CDR2 FQNNGV. There are 16 residues in the CDR3. V trimming: 4 bases; J trimming: 0 bases; junction bases outside the gene matches: 7. CDR3 DNA: TGTGCCAGCAGCTCGAACAGGGGGCCGAGCTCCTACGAGCAGTACTTC. It is translated as CASSSNRGPSSYEQYF.

V gene TRBV7-9 combines with J gene TRBJ1-2, with TRBD1 identical over 8 bases. Per germline, CDR1 SEHNR and CDR2 FQNEAQ (reference sequence). Losses at the gene ends were 0 bases for V and 7 bases for J; bases not matched to a gene: 7. The length of the CDR3 is 15 residues. This CDR3 reads CASSLAPQGASGYTF. The CDR3 DNA follows: TGTGCCAGCAGCTTAGCCCCCCAGGGGGCTTCTGGCTACACCTTC.

The chain carries TRBV19 and TRBJ1-2; 10 bases line up with TRBD1. Germline V gives CDR1 LNHDA, CDR2 SQIVND (reference sequence). With V trimmed by 7 bases and J by 6 bases, 8 bases remained unmatched. This CDR3 is built from 14 residues. CDR3 DNA sequence: TGTGCCAGTACTTATCGGGACAGGGGAAATGGCTACACCTTC. It encodes CASTYRDRGNGYTF. Drawing the rest from reference TRBV19 and TRBJ1-2, the complete variable domain is DGGITQSPKYLFRKEGQNVTLSCEQNLNHDAMYWYRQDPGQGLRLIYYSQIVNDFQKGDIAEGYSVSREKKESFPLTVTSAQKNPTAFYLCASTYRDRGNGYTFGSGTRLTVV.

This clone was counted a single time. The gene calls are TRBV12-3 or TRBV12-4 and TRBJ1-1, with a tentative D call TRBD1 (5 bases). The V and J ends lost 5 bases and 3 bases respectively, with 10 bases between them. CDR3 length: 13 residues. This chain's CDR3 is CASSPDRDTEAFF. As DNA, the CDR3 is TGTGCCAGCAGTCCCGACAGAGACACTGAAGCTTTCTTT.

The chain uses TRBV28 and TRBJ1-4; D might be TRBD1 (5 bases). Germline V gene sequence: CDR1 MDHEN, CDR2 SYDVKM. The V and J ends lost 1 base and 4 bases respectively, with 7 bases between them. The CDR3 consists of 14 residues. The CDR3 reads CASSLSGFNEKLFF. The CDR3, as DNA: TGTGCCAGCAGTTTATCAGGGTTTAATGAAAAACTGTTTTTT.

The V and J genes are TRBV11-2 and TRBJ1-2; 11 bases agree with TRBD1. CDR3 size: 16 residues. CDR1 is SGHAT and CDR2 is FQNNGV in the germline V gene. V shed 5 bases and J 3 bases; nucleotides not matched to a gene: 8. CDR3: CASSPPGQGVYYGYTF. The CDR3 nucleotides read TGTGCCAGCAGCCCACCGGGACAGGGGGTATACTATGGCTACACCTTC.

This chain links TRBV29-1 with TRBJ2-3, with 7 bases fitting TRBD2. Trimming cost V 6 bases and J 2 bases; bases outside gene matches: 8. Germline V gene lookup returns CDR1 SQVTM and CDR2 ANQGSEA. This CDR3 has 14 amino acids. In nucleotides, the CDR3 is TGCAGCGTGCTGAGCGGGGCCTTCACAGATACGCAGTATTTT. It encodes CSVLSGAFTDTQYF.

The J gene is TRBJ1-5, the V gene TRBV6-5, with 8 bases fitting TRBD1. Trimming removed 7 bases from V and 2 bases from J; junction bases left unmatched: 7. The CDR3 totals 15 residues. Looked up from germline, CDR1 is MNHEY and CDR2 is SVGAGI. As DNA, the CDR3 is TGTGCCAGCAAACCCCCGGGACAGGGCAATCAGCCCCAGCATTTT. It codes for CASKPPGQGNQPQHF.

V and J are TRBV4-1 and TRBJ1-5, with no clear D. The CDR3 is made up of 17 amino acids. Trimming took off 2 bases at V and 0 bases at J, with 14 bases between the two ends. Germline V gives CDR1 MGHRA, CDR2 YSYEKL. The CDR3 nucleotides are TGCGCCAGCAGCCAAAGGAGAGGTGTGGATAGCAATCAGCCCCAGCATTTT. Translating gives CASSQRRGVDSNQPQHF.

This clone showed up just once. This chain links TRBV10-1 with TRBJ2-1, with D uncertain. The CDR3 length is 14 residues. Trimming shortened V by 0 bases and J by 3 bases, and 6 bases separated the two germline ends. The V gene's germline CDR1 is WNHNN and CDR2 SYGVQD (reference sequence). CDR3 in DNA: TGCGCCAGCAGTGAGTCTGGGTACTACAATGAGCAGTTCTTC. This codes for CASSESGYYNEQFF.

This chain uses TRBV5-4 with TRBJ1-6; D is unresolved. CDR1 is SGHNT and CDR2 is YYREEE in the germline V gene (reference sequence). This CDR3 has 13 amino acids. V was shortened by 2 bases and J by 7 bases, with 7 bases between the two germline ends. The CDR3 spells CASSFGPNSPLHF. DNA for the CDR3: TGTGCCAGCAGCTTCGGCCCCAATTCACCCCTCCACTTT.

The V and J genes are TRBV6-2 or TRBV6-3 and TRBJ2-5; 8 bases map to TRBD2. J lost 7 bases, V lost 2 bases, and 21 bases had no gene match. The CDR3 totals 19 residues. The V gene's germline CDR1 is MNHEY and CDR2 SVGEGT. The CDR3 DNA follows: TGTGCCAGCAGTTACACAAGCCGGACTAGCATGTTTCTATTTGTGACCCAGTACTTC. This translates into CASSYTSRTSMFLFVTQYF.

The rearrangement links TRBV7-8 to TRBJ2-2; 9 positions agree with TRBD2. CDR1 is SGHVS, CDR2 FQNEAQ, per germline. The CDR3 is 16 residues long. V was pared by 5 bases and J by 3 bases, with 7 bases of the junction left unmatched. CDR3 bases: TGTGCCAGCAGCCCATTGGCGGGGGGGCACACCGGGGAGCTGTTTTTT. Its protein is CASSPLAGGHTGELFF.

The chain uses TRBV4-2 and TRBJ2-7, with 8 bases fitting TRBD1. The CDR3 consists of 14 residues. Trimming cost V 4 bases and J 4 bases; bases outside gene matches: 6. Germline assignment: CDR1 LGHNA and CDR2 YNFKEQ. The CDR3: CASSRSGGYYEQYF. The CDR3 region has the DNA TGTGCCAGCAGCCGATCAGGGGGCTATTACGAGCAGTACTTC.

V and J are TRBV9 and TRBJ1-6; tentatively, D is TRBD1 (6 bases). Trimming left V 4 bases short and J 10 bases short, with 18 bases between. This CDR3 contains 15 residues. Looked up from germline, CDR1 is SGDLS and CDR2 is YYNGEE. CDR3 loop: CASSPISGARSPLHF. The CDR3 DNA is TGTGCCAGCAGCCCCATTTCAGGGGCGAGATCACCCCTCCACTTT.

This chain uses TRBV30 with TRBJ2-6; 7 nucleotides match TRBD2. This CDR3 is built from 15 residues. The junction had 4 bases not matched to a gene; V was cut back by 3 bases and J by 2 bases. Germline CDR1 and CDR2: GTSNPN and SVGIG (reference sequence). The CDR3 DNA reads as TGTGCCTGGAGCCCGGGGGGAACTGGGGCCAACGTCCTGACTTTC. Protein: CAWSPGGTGANVLTF. The full variable domain, with the rest looked up from reference TRBV30 and TRBJ2-6, is SQTIHQWPATLVQPVGSPLSLECTVEGTSNPNLYWYRQAAGRGLQLLFYSVGIGQISSEVPQNLSASRPQDRQFILSSKKLLLSDSGFYLCAWSPGGTGANVLTFGAGSRLTVL.

The chain has TRBV5-1 and TRBJ2-2; TRBD2 matches 8 bases. The CDR3 is 18 amino acids. Germline CDR1 is SGHRS and CDR2 is YFSETQ. V was clipped by 1 base and J by 0 bases; unmatched bases: 8. Here the CDR3 DNA reads TGCGCCAGCAGCTTGAGAGTTAGCGGGATTACGAACACCGGGGAGCTGTTTTTT. As protein: CASSLRVSGITNTGELFF.

The chain combines TRBV5-5 with TRBJ2-7, with 10 nucleotides matching TRBD2. The CDR3 is 15 amino acids. J lost 5 bases, V lost 1 base, and 6 bases had no gene match. The germline CDR1 and CDR2 sequences are SGHKS and YYEKEE (reference sequence). The DNA of the CDR3 is TGTGCCAGCAGCTTGACGCTAGCGGGAGAACACGAGCAGTACTTC. Protein product: CASSLTLAGEHEQYF.

V usage is TRBV19 and J usage is TRBJ1-1; weak D call: TRBD1 (6 bases). The CDR3 is made up of 16 amino acids. The germline CDR1 and CDR2 sequences are LNHDA and SQIVND (reference sequence). Between the trimmed V and J ends, which lost 2 bases and 3 bases, there was a span of 16 bases. In DNA form, the CDR3 reads TGTGCCAGTAGTATATCAGGGGTGTATCGGGACACTGAAGCTTTCTTT. This translates into CASSISGVYRDTEAFF.

The CDR3 bases are TGTGCCAGCAGCTTAGTGGCGGTGAACACTGAAGCTTTCTTT. Translating gives CASSLVAVNTEAFF. The V call is TRBV13, the J call TRBJ1-1; D gene unclear. Germline V gene lookup returns CDR1 PRHDT and CDR2 FYEKMQ (reference sequence). The CDR3 extends over 14 amino acids. V dropped 1 base and J dropped 0 bases, with 6 bases sitting between them. The variable domain in full, with the rest retrieved from reference TRBV13 and TRBJ1-1, is AAGVIQSPRHLIKEKRETATLKCYPIPRHDTVYWYQQGPGQDPQFLISFYEKMQSDKGSIPDRFSAQQFSDYHSELNMSSLELGDSALYFCASSLVAVNTEAFFGQGTRLTVV.

The V and J genes are TRBV20-1 and TRBJ2-1; 15 nucleotides agree with TRBD2. There are 16 residues in the CDR3. The V and J ends lost 3 bases and 6 bases, in that order; junction bases with no gene match: 6. Germline assignment: CDR1 DFQATT and CDR2 SNEGSKA (reference sequence). CDR3 DNA sequence: TGCAGTGCTAGTTGGACTAGCGGGAGGGTGGGCAATGAGCAGTTCTTC. This codes for CSASWTSGRVGNEQFF.

V and J are TRBV7-2 and TRBJ1-1; a possible D gene is TRBD1 (5 bases). Germline CDR1 reads SGHTA; CDR2 reads FQGNSA. This CDR3 comprises 15 residues. Trimming removed 2 bases from V and 3 bases from J, with 13 bases in between. CDR3 amino acids: CASSLQLGRDTEAFF. The CDR3 DNA is TGTGCCAGCAGCTTACAGCTGGGCAGGGACACTGAAGCTTTCTTT. The whole variable domain, remainder taken from reference TRBV7-2 and TRBJ1-1, is GAGVSQSPSNKVTEKGKDVELRCDPISGHTALYWYRQSLGQGLEFLIYFQGNSAPDKSGLPSDRFSAERTGGSVSTLTIQRTQQEDSAVYLCASSLQLGRDTEAFFGQGTRLTVV.

V and J are TRBV5-6 and TRBJ1-6; maybe TRBD1 (5 bases). The V gene lost 1 base and the J gene lost 8 bases, with 13 bases spanning the gap. CDR1 is SGHDT, CDR2 YYEEEE, per germline. The CDR3 sequence is 15 residues long. In DNA form, the CDR3 reads TGTGCCAGCAGCTTGTCTTCCCAGGGCTATTCACCCCTCCACTTT. It yields the protein CASSLSSQGYSPLHF.

This rearrangement joins TRBV24-1 to TRBJ2-5, with D possibly called TRBD1 or TRBD2 (6 bases each). V dropped 0 bases and J dropped 0 bases, with 13 bases sitting between them. The germline V gene has CDR1 KGHDR and CDR2 SFDVKD. The CDR3 extends over 17 amino acids. CDR3 in DNA: TGTGCCACCAGTGATTTGCAAAGGGGGGCTTACCAAGAGACCCAGTACTTC. Protein sequence: CATSDLQRGAYQETQYF.

The chain uses TRBV11-3 and TRBJ2-7; TRBD2 matches 16 bases. Germline V lookup: CDR1 SGHNT, CDR2 YENEEA. CDR3 length: 20 amino acids. V lost 0 bases and J lost 4; bases outside the gene matches: 12. Written as DNA, the CDR3 is TGTGCCAGCAGCTTAGAGAGGTCCGGGACTAGCGGGAGGGCGATATACGAGCAGTACTTC. The encoded protein is CASSLERSGTSGRAIYEQYF.

The J gene is TRBJ2-7, the V gene TRBV12-3 or TRBV12-4, with TRBD1 matching 10 bases. Trimming cost V 7 bases and J 3 bases; bases outside gene matches: 3. The CDR3 consists of 13 residues. The CDR3 loop is CASTGTGVYEQYF. The CDR3 nucleotides are TGTGCCAGCACTGGGACAGGGGTCTACGAGCAGTACTTC.

The chain is built from TRBV6-5 and TRBJ1-5; D remains unclear. The V gene lost 8 bases and the J gene lost 6 bases, with 14 bases spanning the gap. The CDR3 is made up of 13 amino acids. Germline loops: CDR1 MNHEY, CDR2 SVGAGI. Here the CDR3 DNA reads TGTGCCAGCGGAGGAAGTGTCGGTCAGCCCCAGCATTTT. Protein sequence: CASGGSVGQPQHF.

The chain is built from TRBV5-1 and TRBJ2-7; D is possibly TRBD1 (5 bases). Trimming took off 2 bases at V and 4 bases at J, with 13 bases between the two ends. Germline CDR1 is SGHRS and CDR2 is YFSETQ. This CDR3 has 14 amino acids. The CDR3 DNA reads TGCGCCAGCAGCTTCGAGCAGTCAGGGTACGAGCAGTACTTC. Amino acids: CASSFEQSGYEQYF.

The chain recombines TRBV28 with TRBJ1-1; D remains unclear. Germline CDR1 and CDR2: MDHEN and SYDVKM. There are 16 residues in the CDR3. Trimming pared 1 base from V and 0 bases from J, leaving 12 bases between. Here the CDR3 reads CASSLSRGRLNTEAFF. DNA for the CDR3: TGTGCCAGCAGTTTATCCCGGGGAAGACTGAACACTGAAGCTTTCTTT.